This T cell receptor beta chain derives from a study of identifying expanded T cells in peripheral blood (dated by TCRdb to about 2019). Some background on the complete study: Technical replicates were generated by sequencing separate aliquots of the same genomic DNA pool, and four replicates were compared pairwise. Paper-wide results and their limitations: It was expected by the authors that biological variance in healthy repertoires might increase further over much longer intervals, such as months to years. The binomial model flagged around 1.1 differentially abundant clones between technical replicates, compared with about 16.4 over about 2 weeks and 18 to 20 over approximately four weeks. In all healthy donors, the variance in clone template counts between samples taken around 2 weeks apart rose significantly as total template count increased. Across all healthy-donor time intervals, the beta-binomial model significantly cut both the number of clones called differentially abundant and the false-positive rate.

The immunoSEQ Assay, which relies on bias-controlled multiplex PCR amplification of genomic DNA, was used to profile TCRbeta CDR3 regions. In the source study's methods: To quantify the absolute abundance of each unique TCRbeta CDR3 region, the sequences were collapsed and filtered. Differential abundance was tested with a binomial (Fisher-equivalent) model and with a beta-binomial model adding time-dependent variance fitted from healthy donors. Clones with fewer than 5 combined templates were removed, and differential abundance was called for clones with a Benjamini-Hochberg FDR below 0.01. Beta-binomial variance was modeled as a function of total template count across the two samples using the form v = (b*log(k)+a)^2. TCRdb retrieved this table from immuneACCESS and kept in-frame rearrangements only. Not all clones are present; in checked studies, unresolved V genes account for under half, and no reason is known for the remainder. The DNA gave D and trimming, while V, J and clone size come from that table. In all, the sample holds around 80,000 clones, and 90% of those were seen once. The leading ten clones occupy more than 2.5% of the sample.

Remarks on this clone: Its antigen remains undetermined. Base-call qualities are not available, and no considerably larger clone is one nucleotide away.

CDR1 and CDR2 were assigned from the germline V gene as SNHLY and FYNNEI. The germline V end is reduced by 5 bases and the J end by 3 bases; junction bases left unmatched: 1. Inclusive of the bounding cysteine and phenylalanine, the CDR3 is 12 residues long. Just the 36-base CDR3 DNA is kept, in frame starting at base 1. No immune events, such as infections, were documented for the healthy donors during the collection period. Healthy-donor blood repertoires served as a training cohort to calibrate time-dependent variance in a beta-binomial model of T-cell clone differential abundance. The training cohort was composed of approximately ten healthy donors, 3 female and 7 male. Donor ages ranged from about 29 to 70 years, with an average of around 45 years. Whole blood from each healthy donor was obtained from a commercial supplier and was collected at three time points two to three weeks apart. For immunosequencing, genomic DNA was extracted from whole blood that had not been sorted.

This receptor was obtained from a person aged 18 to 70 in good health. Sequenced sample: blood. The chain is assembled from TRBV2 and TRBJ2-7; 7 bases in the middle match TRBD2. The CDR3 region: CASSLAVYEQYF. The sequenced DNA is TGTGCCAGCAGTCTAGCGGTCTACGAGCAGTACTTC.